The 18 T cell receptor beta chains listed next were all sequenced from one sample in a study of shared clonotypes between healthy human individuals. Naive CD8 cells were CD45RO-negative, positively selected for CCR7, excluding terminally differentiated effector memory CD45RA+ cells. Some clones are missing from TCRdb's copy, which holds only in-frame ones; the method was immunoSEQ multiplex PCR. In the table there are about 680,000 clones, under 95% of which are singletons. Sequences were obtained from naive CD8+ T cells sorted from blood. These receptors originate from a man aged 30-40 years in good health.

This rearrangement joins TRBV6-5 to TRBJ2-1, with D uncertain. Germline CDR1 and CDR2: MNHEY and SVGAGI. V shed 0 bases and J shed 8 bases, with 5 bases lying between them. The CDR3 is 12 amino acids. The CDR3: CASSYSQYEQFF. The CDR3 nucleotides read TGTGCCAGCAGTTACTCGCAATATGAGCAGTTCTTC.

The chain employs TRBV7-8 and TRBJ2-6; 9 nucleotides align to TRBD1. V gave up 4 bases and J gave up 2 bases; unmatched junction bases: 9. From germline, CDR1 is SGHVS and CDR2 FQNEAQ. The CDR3 has 18 amino acids. CDR3 amino acids: CASSWGTGSGAGANVLTF. The CDR3, as DNA: TGTGCCAGCAGCTGGGGGACAGGGAGTGGGGCTGGGGCCAACGTCCTGACTTTC.

CDR3 in DNA: TGTGCCAGCAGCTCCCCACAGGACCGTGCCGTTTGGGCAGATACGCAGTATTTT. Amino acids: CASSSPQDRAVWADTQYF. J is TRBJ2-3 and V is TRBV7-8, with a possible D match to TRBD1 (5 bases). The V gene lost 4 bases and the J gene lost 4 bases, with 24 bases spanning the gap. The CDR3 runs to 18 residues. CDR1 SGHVS and CDR2 FQNEAQ come from the germline V gene.

The chain has TRBV7-9 and TRBJ2-7; D remains ambiguous. Germline assignment: CDR1 SEHNR and CDR2 FQNEAQ (reference sequence). CDR3 size: 14 residues. V lost 1 base to trimming and J lost 5 bases, with 12 bases between them. The CDR3 is CASSLGEVPNEQYF. For the CDR3, the DNA is TGTGCCAGCAGCTTAGGTGAGGTTCCCAACGAGCAGTACTTC.

This rearrangement joins TRBV4-1 to TRBJ2-1, with 9 bases aligning to TRBD2. Germline V gives CDR1 MGHRA, CDR2 YSYEKL. The CDR3 is 20 amino acids. Losses at the gene ends were 0 bases for V and 0 bases for J; bases not matched to a gene: 12. The DNA of the CDR3 is TGCGCCAGCAGCCAAGATACCGCGTCGACTAGCGGAGGCTCCTACAATGAGCAGTTCTTC. As protein: CASSQDTASTSGGSYNEQFF.

The chain joins TRBV6-6 to TRBJ2-1, with 13 positions matching TRBD2. Trimming cost V 7 bases and J 6 bases; bases outside gene matches: 6. The CDR3 totals 15 residues. CDR1 MNHNY and CDR2 SVGAGI come from the germline V gene (reference sequence). The CDR3 reads CASTTGTSGINEQFF. The CDR3, as DNA: TGTGCCAGCACCACGGGGACTAGCGGGATCAATGAGCAGTTCTTC.

This rearrangement joins TRBV7-3 to TRBJ2-3, with D tentatively TRBD1 (6 bases). CDR1 and CDR2 (germline): SGHTA, FQGTGA. The CDR3 covers 15 residues. V was trimmed by 5 bases and J by 1 base, leaving 13 bases between them. The CDR3 bases are TGTGCCAGCAGCCTGGTAGGGGGACGCACAGATACGCAGTATTTT. It is translated as CASSLVGGRTDTQYF.

This rearrangement joins TRBV7-9 to TRBJ2-7; 10 nucleotides line up with TRBD1. Germline-derived CDR1 and CDR2 are SEHNR and FQNEAQ (reference sequence). After removal of 5 bases from V and 7 bases from J, the junction contained 8 bases not matched to a gene. The CDR3 has 14 residues. The CDR3 is CASSTDRGRWEQYF. CDR3 in DNA: TGTGCCAGCAGCACAGACAGGGGGCGATGGGAGCAGTACTTC.

This clone was detected only a few times. CDR3 region: CASGLASQGAAYGYTF. The CDR3 DNA reads as TGTGCTAGTGGTTTGGCCTCTCAGGGGGCCGCCTATGGCTACACCTTC. The rearrangement joins TRBV12-5 to TRBJ1-2; TRBD1 aligns across 8 bases. This CDR3 is 16 amino acids long. The V gene's germline CDR1 is LGHNT and CDR2 FRNRAP. The V segment lost 1 base and the J segment 4 bases; nucleotides outside the gene matches: 8.

The chain uses TRBV11-2 and TRBJ2-3; 9 nucleotides match TRBD2. Germline lookup yields CDR1 SGHAT and CDR2 FQNNGV. With 4 bases clipped from V and 4 bases from J, the junction kept 6 bases outside the gene matches. The CDR3 runs to 15 residues. CDR3 in DNA: TGTGCCAGCAGCTCCGGGACTAGCAGTTCAGATACGCAGTATTTT. Protein: CASSSGTSSSDTQYF.

The table lists this clone with a few counts. This chain uses TRBV29-1 with TRBJ1-2; D gene uncertain. V was pared by 3 bases and J by 6 bases, with 8 bases between. Germline loops: CDR1 SQVTM, CDR2 ANQGSEA. This CDR3 region has 11 residues. The DNA of the CDR3 is TGCAGCGTTGAGGCCCGGAATGGCTACACCTTC. Protein product: CSVEARNGYTF.

The rearrangement uses TRBV11-2 and TRBJ2-3; TRBD2 matches at 10 bases. Germline loops: CDR1 SGHAT, CDR2 FQNNGV. J was trimmed by 2 bases and V by 1 base; bases with no gene match: 12. This CDR3 has 19 residues. This CDR3 is CASSLGATSGRVDTDTQYF. The CDR3 coding sequence is TGTGCCAGCAGCTTAGGGGCTACGAGCGGGAGGGTAGACACAGATACGCAGTATTTT. Drawing the rest from reference TRBV11-2 and TRBJ2-3, the complete variable domain is EAGVAQSPRYKIIEKRQSVAFWCNPISGHATLYWYQQILGQGPKLLIQFQNNGVVDDSQLPKDRFSAERLKGVDSTLKIQPAKLEDSAVYLCASSLGATSGRVDTDTQYFGPGTRLTVL.

The gene calls are TRBV6-1 and TRBJ2-5; D possibly corresponds to TRBD1 (5 bases). V was trimmed by 1 base and J by 4 bases, leaving 13 bases between them. Germline V gene data show CDR1 as MNHNS and CDR2 as SASEGT. There are 15 residues in the CDR3. CDR3 nucleotide sequence: TGTGCCAGCAGTGAAGAATGGGCAGGGCGAGAGACCCAGTACTTC. Translating gives CASSEEWAGRETQYF.

This clone was picked up a small number of times. The chain couples TRBV7-9 to TRBJ1-1, with D hard to call. CDR3 length: 12 amino acids. The germline gives CDR1 SEHNR, CDR2 FQNEAQ (reference sequence). V was trimmed by 5 bases and J by 0 bases, leaving 4 bases between them. The CDR3 loop is CASSRMNTEAFF. DNA of the CDR3: TGTGCCAGCAGCCGGATGAACACTGAAGCTTTCTTT.

V usage is TRBV29-1 and J usage is TRBJ2-7; 7 nucleotides agree with TRBD1. The junction had 7 bases not matched to a gene; V was cut back by 2 bases and J by 0 bases. Germline CDR1 is SQVTM and CDR2 is ANQGSEA. There are 15 residues in the CDR3. CDR3: CSVEMVGDSSYEQYF. The CDR3 nucleotides read TGCAGCGTTGAAATGGTGGGGGACAGCTCCTACGAGCAGTACTTC.

The CDR3 sequence: CASSLAESSYNEQFF. Written as DNA, the CDR3 is TGTGCCAGCAGCTTGGCGGAAAGCTCCTACAATGAGCAGTTCTTC. The V call is TRBV5-6, the J call TRBJ2-1; the D is unclear. Germline-derived CDR1 and CDR2 are SGHDT and YYEEEE. V lost 0 bases and J lost 0, with 7 bases in between. The CDR3 has 15 amino acids.

This chain connects TRBV4-3 to TRBJ1-5; D call uncertain. V shed 0 bases and J shed 0 bases, with 9 bases lying between them. The CDR3 sequence is 16 residues long. CDR1 is LGHNA, CDR2 YSLEER, per germline. The chain's CDR3 is CASSQDSVHSNQPQHF. In nucleotides, the CDR3 is TGCGCCAGCAGCCAAGATTCGGTCCATAGCAATCAGCCCCAGCATTTT.

The chain links TRBV6-1 to TRBJ2-3; TRBD1 might be the D (5 bases). The V end was cut by 2 bases, the J end by 2 bases, with 8 bases between. CDR3 length: 14 amino acids. The germline V gene encodes CDR1 MNHNS and CDR2 SASEGT. The DNA of the CDR3 is TGTGCCAGCAGTGAATCAGGGTTCACAGATACGCAGTATTTT. Amino acid sequence: CASSESGFTDTQYF.